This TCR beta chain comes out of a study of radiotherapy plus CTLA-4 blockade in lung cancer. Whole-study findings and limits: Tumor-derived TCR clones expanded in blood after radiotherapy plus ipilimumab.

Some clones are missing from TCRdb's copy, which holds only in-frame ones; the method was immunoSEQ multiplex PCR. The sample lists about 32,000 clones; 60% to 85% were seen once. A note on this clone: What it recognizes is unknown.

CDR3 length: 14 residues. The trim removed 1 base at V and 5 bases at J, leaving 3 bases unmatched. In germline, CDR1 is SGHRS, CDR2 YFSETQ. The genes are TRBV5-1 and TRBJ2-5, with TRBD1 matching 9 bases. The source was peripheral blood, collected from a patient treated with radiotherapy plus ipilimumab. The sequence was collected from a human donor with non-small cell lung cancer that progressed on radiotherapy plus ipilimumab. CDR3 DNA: TGCGCCAGCAGCTTGTACGGGACAGGGGAGACCCAGTACTTC. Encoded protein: CASSLYGTGETQYF.